The 17 T cell receptor beta chains given below trace back to one sample, sequenced in a study of vaccination effects on CD4 cells after COVID-19. In the ViraFEST assay, antigen-specific CD4+ clonotypes were identified by expansion after peptide-pool stimulation. Culturing for around ten days preceded CD4+ T cell isolation. Absence of prior SARS-CoV-2 infection characterized the vaccine recipients, who showed negative nucleocapsid antibodies. Their target antigens are unknown. The data were produced by immunoSEQ multiplex PCR, yet TCRdb's version contains in-frame clones alone and is incomplete. The profile shows tens of thousands of clones, roughly 75% of them singletons. The sequences come from CD4+ T cells from PBMCs cultured with HCoV-NL63 spike peptides, collected before COVID-19 vaccination. The receptors come from a human donor who received a COVID-19 vaccine.

J is TRBJ2-1 and V is TRBV11-1; 9 bases fit TRBD2. The CDR3 covers 16 residues. J lost 1 base, V lost 5 bases, and 6 bases had no gene match. Germline V gene data show CDR1 as SGHAT and CDR2 as FQDESV (reference sequence). CDR3 in amino acids: CASSPRGGGSYNEQFF. In DNA form, the CDR3 reads TGTGCCAGCAGCCCGCGCGGGGGGGGATCCTACAATGAGCAGTTCTTC.

This clone was seen a single time. The chain has TRBV20-1 and TRBJ2-7; D possibly corresponds to TRBD2 (5 bases). The CDR3 is 11 residues long. In germline, CDR1 is DFQATT, CDR2 SNEGSKA (reference sequence). Trimming cost V 4 bases and J 7 bases, with 11 bases left between them. The CDR3 spells CSATQRQEQYF. The CDR3 region has the DNA TGCAGTGCTACCCAGCGGCAAGAGCAGTACTTC.

This chain connects TRBV19 to TRBJ2-2; 7 nucleotides line up with TRBD1. J gave up 6 bases and V 7 bases, and 8 bases lay outside the gene matches. The CDR3 is made up of 14 amino acids. Germline V CDR1 and CDR2: LNHDA, SQIVND (reference sequence). This chain's CDR3 is CASTQGFVAGELFF. For the CDR3, the DNA is TGTGCCAGTACACAGGGGTTTGTCGCCGGGGAGCTGTTTTTT.

The rearrangement uses TRBV5-1 and TRBJ2-3, with a possible D match to TRBD2 (5 bases). This CDR3 has 15 residues. Trimming pared 0 bases from V and 3 bases from J, leaving 11 bases between. Germline V gene sequence: CDR1 SGHRS, CDR2 YFSETQ. In nucleotides, the CDR3 is TGCGCCAGCAGCTTGGCGGGATCCTTTACAGATACGCAGTATTTT. It yields the protein CASSLAGSFTDTQYF.

This chain uses TRBV12-3 or TRBV12-4 with TRBJ1-2, with TRBD1 as a possible D gene (6 bases). Deletions cut 3 bases from V and 6 bases from J, with 11 bases between. The CDR3 sequence is 13 residues long. The CDR3 DNA follows: TGTGCCAGCAGTTTGTGGGAGGGGGATGGCTACACCTTC. It encodes CASSLWEGDGYTF.

V is TRBV19 and J is TRBJ2-4; D remains unclear. The CDR3 contains 17 residues. Germline lookup yields CDR1 LNHDA and CDR2 SQIVND (reference sequence). V was cut by 0 bases and J by 0 bases, with 12 bases left in between. The CDR3 sequence: CASSIEWRRLAKNIQYF. The CDR3, as DNA: TGTGCCAGTAGTATAGAATGGCGCAGGCTAGCCAAAAACATTCAGTACTTC.

The chain uses TRBV6-5 and TRBJ1-2; possibly TRBD1 for D (5 bases). This CDR3 has 14 amino acids. Germline V gene sequence: CDR1 MNHEY, CDR2 SVGAGI. The V end was cut by 6 bases, the J end by 3 bases, with 14 bases between. CDR3 region: CASRGGTGDYGYTF. CDR3 DNA sequence: TGTGCCAGCAGGGGGGGAACGGGTGACTATGGCTACACCTTC.

The chain is built from TRBV20-1 and TRBJ1-2; no firm D call. Trimming shortened V by 3 bases and J by 1 base, and 12 bases separated the two germline ends. The CDR3 consists of 14 residues. Germline-derived CDR1 and CDR2 are DFQATT and SNEGSKA (reference sequence). CDR3 DNA sequence: TGCAGTGCTAGTCGCCGCGGGTTTAACTATGGCTACACCTTC. Translating it yields CSASRRGFNYGYTF.

The CDR3 region is CASSGSSYNEQFF. CDR3 nucleotide sequence: TGTGCCAGCAGCGGGAGCTCCTACAATGAGCAGTTCTTC. The chain is built from TRBV6-4 and TRBJ2-1, with TRBD2 as a possible D gene (6 bases). V was clipped by 6 bases and J by 0 bases, with 6 bases between them. The V gene's germline CDR1 is MRHNA and CDR2 SNTAGT. The CDR3 runs 13 residues.

The chain is built from TRBV6-5 and TRBJ2-7; 9 bases map to TRBD2. Unmatched junction bases numbered 6, after V lost 6 bases and J lost 0 bases. The CDR3 runs 15 residues. Germline V gene sequence: CDR1 MNHEY, CDR2 SVGAGI. CDR3 in DNA: TGTGCCAGCAGGGCACTAGCGGGCGACTCCTACGAGCAGTACTTC. This translates into CASRALAGDSYEQYF.

This chain joins TRBV3-1 (or the pseudogene TRBV3-2) and TRBJ2-1; possibly TRBD2 for D (5 bases). CDR3 length equals 15 residues. CDR1 and CDR2 (germline): LGHDT, YNNKEL (reference sequence). V was shortened by 4 bases and J by 0 bases, with 10 bases between the two germline ends. This CDR3 is CASSPGWSSYNEQFF. DNA of the CDR3: TGTGCCAGCAGCCCGGGGTGGAGCTCCTACAATGAGCAGTTCTTC.

This clone was observed once. J is TRBJ1-1 and V is TRBV4-1; tentative D call: TRBD1 (5 bases). Trimming took 4 bases from V and 0 from J, leaving 9 bases between them. CDR1 and CDR2 (germline): MGHRA, YSYEKL. The length of the CDR3 is 14 residues. The CDR3 region is CASSPPGVNTEAFF. CDR3 bases: TGCGCCAGCAGCCCTCCGGGGGTGAACACTGAAGCTTTCTTT.

The gene calls are TRBV7-9 and TRBJ2-7, with D perhaps TRBD2 (7 bases). Per germline, CDR1 SEHNR and CDR2 FQNEAQ (reference sequence). The V end lost 5 bases, the J end lost 7 bases, and 21 bases lay between the germline ends. The CDR3 totals 15 residues. Here the CDR3 DNA reads TGTGCCAGCAGCCCCATGGGGGGGGGCGCGGGAGAGCAGTACTTC. Protein: CASSPMGGGAGEQYF.

This clone showed up just a few times. This chain links TRBV6-2 or TRBV6-3 with TRBJ2-2; 7 bases agree with TRBD1. Trimming removed 2 bases from V and 2 bases from J; junction bases left unmatched: 8. The CDR3 is 17 amino acids. Germline assignment: CDR1 MNHEY and CDR2 SVGEGT. The CDR3 spells CASSYPVTGFNTGELFF. Here the CDR3 DNA reads TGTGCCAGCAGTTACCCCGTGACAGGGTTTAACACCGGGGAGCTGTTTTTT.

The CDR3 sequence: CASSLLGNWPNQPQHF. CDR3 in DNA: TGTGCCAGCAGTTTACTTGGCAACTGGCCGAATCAGCCCCAGCATTTT. This sequence joins TRBV28 and TRBJ1-5, with D unresolved. CDR1 and CDR2 from the germline V gene are MDHEN and SYDVKM. This CDR3 contains 16 residues. V was trimmed by 2 bases and J by 4 bases, leaving 15 bases between them.

This clone is a singleton in its sample. The same CDR3 is also encoded by other DNA sequences in this sample. V usage is TRBV6-1 and J usage is TRBJ2-1, with 9 positions matching TRBD2. This CDR3 spans 15 amino acids. The germline gives CDR1 MNHNS, CDR2 SASEGT. V dropped 3 bases and J dropped 2; count of bases not matched to a gene: 2. CDR3 sequence (DNA): TGTGCCAGCAGTGAGGGCGGGAGGGCCTACAATGAGCAGTTCTTC. Amino acids: CASSEGGRAYNEQFF.

The rearrangement links TRBV6-5 to TRBJ2-3, with a weak D call TRBD2 (5 bases). Trimming stripped 6 bases from V and 1 base from J, with 8 bases between. The CDR3 runs to 13 residues. Per germline, CDR1 MNHEY and CDR2 SVGAGI. CDR3: CASRMGGTDTQYF. The CDR3 DNA sequence: TGTGCCAGCAGGATGGGAGGCACAGATACGCAGTATTTT.